A single sample is the source of the 9 T cell receptor beta chains below, sequenced in a study of T cell changes during pregnancy in multiple sclerosis. The repertoire was sequenced with immunoSEQ multiplex PCR; TCRdb's copy has only in-frame clones and lacks some. The table shows tens of thousands of clones, with 75% to 95% occurring only once. Source: CD8+ T cells from peripheral blood mononuclear cells, taken before pregnancy. These receptors were collected from a female donor with multiple sclerosis, enrolled in a pregnancy study.

The J gene is TRBJ1-4, the V gene TRBV23-1, with a tentative D call TRBD1 (5 bases). TRBV23-1 is given ORF status, its function remaining uncertain. V gave up 7 bases and J gave up 4 bases, with 10 bases separating them. The CDR3 runs 13 residues. The CDR3 DNA is TGCGCCAGCATGACAGTTAGTAATGAAAAACTGTTTTTT. It encodes CASMTVSNEKLFF.

This rearrangement joins TRBV28 to TRBJ1-4; 8 nucleotides align to TRBD1. The V gene's germline CDR1 is MDHEN and CDR2 SYDVKM. There are 17 residues in the CDR3. Trimming removed 2 bases from V and 7 bases from J; junction bases left unmatched: 12. Here the CDR3 reads CASSLREGQAFSEKLFF. CDR3 coding DNA: TGTGCCAGCAGTTTAAGGGAGGGACAGGCGTTTTCTGAAAAACTGTTTTTT.

The V gene is TRBV7-9, the J gene TRBJ2-1, with 14 bases that match TRBD2. With V trimmed by 5 bases and J by 4 bases, 13 bases remained unmatched. The CDR3 loop spans 19 amino acids. From germline, CDR1 is SEHNR and CDR2 FQNEAQ (reference sequence). The CDR3 DNA sequence: TGTGCCAGCAGCGGGGAAAGACTAGCGGGAGGGCATACTTACAATGAGCAGTTCTTC. Translating it yields CASSGERLAGGHTYNEQFF.

The chain links TRBV14 to TRBJ2-7, with 10 bases aligning to TRBD1. The J segment lost 6 bases and the V segment lost 2 bases, leaving 7 bases of the junction unmatched. Looked up from germline, CDR1 is SGHDN and CDR2 is FVKESK. The CDR3 extends over 15 amino acids. In DNA, the CDR3 is TGTGCCAGCAGCCAAACCGGGACAGGGGTCCCCGAGCAGTACTTC. Translation gives CASSQTGTGVPEQYF.

The chain joins TRBV7-9 to TRBJ1-2; 7 bases are a match to TRBD1. Germline assignment: CDR1 SEHNR and CDR2 FQNEAQ (reference sequence). After removal of 5 bases from V and 4 bases from J, the junction contained 7 bases not matched to a gene. CDR3 length: 14 residues. The CDR3 bases are TGTGCCAGCAGCCGTTCAACAGGGGTCTATGGCTACACCTTC. It is translated as CASSRSTGVYGYTF.

This clone has just one count. The gene calls are TRBV11-2 and TRBJ2-7; the D gene is possibly TRBD2 (6 bases). This CDR3 has 14 amino acids. Trimming stripped 6 bases from V and 2 bases from J, with 14 bases between. CDR1 and CDR2 (germline): SGHAT, FQNNGV. The CDR3 loop is CASSFPGLPYEQYF. CDR3 DNA sequence: TGTGCCAGCAGTTTTCCGGGACTCCCCTACGAGCAGTACTTC.

The rearrangement links TRBV15 to TRBJ1-5; the D is unclear. V was shortened by 5 bases and J by 0 bases, with 8 bases between the two germline ends. The CDR3 loop spans 14 amino acids. CDR1 is LNHNV, CDR2 YYDKDF, per germline (reference sequence). The CDR3 coding sequence is TGTGCCACCAGCCAGACAAATAGCAATCAGCCCCAGCATTTT. This encodes CATSQTNSNQPQHF.

The V and J genes are TRBV25-1 and TRBJ2-1; D unclear. Germline V CDR1 and CDR2: MGHDK, SYGVNS. Trimming took 1 base from V and 4 from J, leaving 5 bases between them. This CDR3 has 13 amino acids. The DNA for the CDR3 is TGTGCCAGCAGTGAATCGGAGTACAATGAGCAGTTCTTC. It translates to CASSESEYNEQFF.

The J gene is TRBJ2-1, the V gene TRBV7-3; D not certain. There are 15 residues in the CDR3. The V end was cut by 1 base, the J end by 1 base, with 8 bases between. Germline loops: CDR1 SGHTA, CDR2 FQGTGA. CDR3 nucleotides: TGTGCCAGCAGCTTAAACGGCGGTTCCTACAATGAGCAGTTCTTC. The encoded protein is CASSLNGGSYNEQFF.